These T cell receptor beta chains were read from a single sample in a study of T cell responses to AZD1222 COVID-19 vaccine. This table comes from immunoSEQ multiplex PCR, and its TCRdb copy is limited to in-frame clones, with some not included. The repertoire has about 160,000 clones, 91% of them found once; the top ten carry around 1.8%. The input for sequencing was peripheral blood, taken on day 0 of AZD1222 vaccination. Receptor source: an adult in good health. CDR3s include the opening cysteine and the closing phenylalanine or tryptophan. A D gene is named only where the DNA matches it firmly. Size is omitted from some rows. Given values are once, few, many or a class for expanded clones.

d_call: NA
j_call: TRBJ2-7
clone_size: once
v_call: TRBV29-1
cdr3_nt: TGCAGCGTGGAACAGGGTCCCTACGAGCAGTACTTC
cdr3_aa: CSVEQGPYEQYF

d_call: TRBD1
j_call: TRBJ1-1
clone_size: NA
v_call: TRBV25-1
cdr3_nt: TGTGCCAGTGGACCGACAGGGACCACTGAAGCTTTCTTT
cdr3_aa: CASGPTGTTEAFF

d_call: TRBD1
j_call: TRBJ2-7
clone_size: NA
v_call: TRBV7-3
cdr3_nt: TGTGCCAGCAGTCCTCCGGGACAGGAATCGGGCGAGCAGTACTTC
cdr3_aa: CASSPPGQESGEQYF

d_call: NA
j_call: TRBJ2-1
clone_size: NA
v_call: TRBV11-2
cdr3_nt: TGTGCCAGCAGCTTAGGACTCGCTTGGGGTGAGCAGTTCTTC
cdr3_aa: CASSLGLAWGEQFF

d_call: TRBD2
j_call: TRBJ2-7
clone_size: NA
v_call: TRBV6-1
cdr3_nt: TGTGCCAGCAGTGATATGGTGGCTAGCGGGAGTTACGAGCAGTACTTC
cdr3_aa: CASSDMVASGSYEQYF

d_call: NA
j_call: TRBJ2-7
clone_size: NA
v_call: TRBV7-9
cdr3_nt: TGTGCCAGCAGCCCCGAAGGGGGGCGGAATTACGAGCAGTACTTC
cdr3_aa: CASSPEGGRNYEQYF

d_call: TRBD1
j_call: TRBJ1-2
clone_size: NA
v_call: TRBV3-1/TRBV3-2
cdr3_nt: TGTGCCAGCAGCCTGACAGGGCCCTATGGCTACACCTTC
cdr3_aa: CASSLTGPYGYTF

d_call: NA
j_call: TRBJ1-3
clone_size: NA
v_call: TRBV6-5
cdr3_nt: TGTGCCAGCGGGGCAATCTCTGGAAACACCATATATTTT
cdr3_aa: CASGAISGNTIYF

d_call: TRBD1
j_call: TRBJ1-1
clone_size: NA
v_call: TRBV9
cdr3_nt: TGTGCCAGCGGACAGGGGCGGAGCACTGAAGCTTTCTTT
cdr3_aa: CASGQGRSTEAFF

d_call: NA
j_call: TRBJ1-1
clone_size: NA
v_call: TRBV18
cdr3_nt: TGTGCCAGCTCACGGATCCAGCCGGGGGCGACTATGAACACTGAAGCTTTCTTT
cdr3_aa: CASSRIQPGATMNTEAFF

d_call: TRBD1
j_call: TRBJ2-7
clone_size: NA
v_call: TRBV5-1
cdr3_nt: TGCGCCAGCAGCGTGACAGGGGGTATATACGAGCAGTACTTC
cdr3_aa: CASSVTGGIYEQYF

d_call: TRBD2
j_call: TRBJ2-5
clone_size: NA
v_call: TRBV6-6
cdr3_nt: TGTGCCAGCAGTTTAGGAGCGGGGGGTTATGAGACCCAGTACTTC
cdr3_aa: CASSLGAGGYETQYF

d_call: NA
j_call: TRBJ2-7
clone_size: NA
v_call: TRBV19
cdr3_nt: TGTGCCAGTAGTATGGCCGGGGCATCCTACGAGCAGTACTTC
cdr3_aa: CASSMAGASYEQYF

d_call: TRBD1
j_call: TRBJ2-2
clone_size: NA
v_call: TRBV11-3
cdr3_nt: TGTGCCAGCAGCTCAGGGTCAGGGGGCCGGGTCGGGGAGCTGTTTTTT
cdr3_aa: CASSSGSGGRVGELFF

d_call: NA
j_call: TRBJ1-6
clone_size: NA
v_call: TRBV14
cdr3_nt: TGTGCCAGCAGCCAAGTTCGGGGAGTTCTTCACTTT
cdr3_aa: CASSQVRGVLHF

d_call: NA
j_call: TRBJ1-1
clone_size: NA
v_call: TRBV7-9
cdr3_nt: TGTGCCAGCAGCTTAGCGGGAGGGACTCTGAACACTGAAGCTTTCTTT
cdr3_aa: CASSLAGGTLNTEAFF

d_call: TRBD1
j_call: TRBJ1-2
clone_size: few
v_call: TRBV27
cdr3_nt: TGTGCCAGCAGCACGACAGGGGACAACTATGGCTACACCTTC
cdr3_aa: CASSTTGDNYGYTF

d_call: NA
j_call: TRBJ2-3
clone_size: NA
v_call: TRBV10-3
cdr3_nt: TGTGCCATCAGTGAGGGTAGAAACACAGATACGCAGTATTTT
cdr3_aa: CAISEGRNTDTQYF

d_call: NA
j_call: TRBJ1-4
clone_size: NA
v_call: TRBV7-8
cdr3_nt: TGTGCCAGCAGCTTAGTGGCGGGGGCTCTTGAAAAACTGTTTTTT
cdr3_aa: CASSLVAGALEKLFF

d_call: NA
j_call: TRBJ2-7
clone_size: NA
v_call: TRBV24-1
cdr3_nt: TGTGCCACCAGTGATGGGGTCTTGTACGAGCAGTACTTC
cdr3_aa: CATSDGVLYEQYF

d_call: NA
j_call: TRBJ1-5
clone_size: NA
v_call: TRBV5-6
cdr3_nt: TGTGCCAGCAGCTTGGGACGGCGGAATCAGCCCCAGCATTTT
cdr3_aa: CASSLGRRNQPQHF

d_call: NA
j_call: TRBJ2-7
clone_size: NA
v_call: TRBV3-1/TRBV3-2
cdr3_nt: TGTGCCAGCAGCCAAGTAGGATTGTATGATGCCTTTGACGAGCAGTACTTC
cdr3_aa: CASSQVGLYDAFDEQYF

d_call: NA
j_call: TRBJ2-3
clone_size: NA
v_call: TRBV29-1
cdr3_nt: TGCAGCGTTGAAGATCGGCAGACTAGCACAGATACGCAGTATTTT
cdr3_aa: CSVEDRQTSTDTQYF

d_call: NA
j_call: TRBJ1-1
clone_size: NA
v_call: TRBV27
cdr3_nt: TGTGCCAGCAGTTCCAGACCCCCTCCATACACTGAAGCTTTCTTT
cdr3_aa: CASSSRPPPYTEAFF

d_call: NA
j_call: TRBJ1-2
clone_size: NA
v_call: TRBV20-1
cdr3_nt: TGCAGCGCGGGAAGCTATGGCTACACCTTC
cdr3_aa: CSAGSYGYTF

d_call: TRBD2
j_call: TRBJ2-7
clone_size: NA
v_call: TRBV19
cdr3_nt: TGTGCCAGTAGTGAGACTAGCGCAGTGTTCGAGCAGTACTTC
cdr3_aa: CASSETSAVFEQYF

d_call: NA
j_call: TRBJ1-1
clone_size: NA
v_call: TRBV2
cdr3_nt: TGTGCCAGCAGACAGTTTGAAGCTTTCTTT
cdr3_aa: CASRQFEAFF

d_call: NA
j_call: TRBJ1-4
clone_size: NA
v_call: TRBV7-6
cdr3_nt: TGTGCCAGCAGCTTAGTGGCATCGTTAAGGGAAAAACTGTTTTTT
cdr3_aa: CASSLVASLREKLFF

d_call: NA
j_call: TRBJ1-5
clone_size: once
v_call: TRBV19
cdr3_nt: TGTGCCAGTAGTAGCAGGGGAGGCAATCAGCCCCAGCATTTT
cdr3_aa: CASSSRGGNQPQHF

d_call: TRBD2
j_call: TRBJ2-1
clone_size: NA
v_call: TRBV10-2
cdr3_nt: TGCGCCACCCTCCCGGGACTAGCCCGTTCCTACAATGAGCAGTTCTTC
cdr3_aa: CATLPGLARSYNEQFF

d_call: NA
j_call: TRBJ2-7
clone_size: NA
v_call: TRBV5-8
cdr3_nt: TGTGCCAGCAGCCACCCCTCTGGCTACGAGCAGTACTTC
cdr3_aa: CASSHPSGYEQYF

d_call: NA
j_call: TRBJ1-2
clone_size: NA
v_call: TRBV30
cdr3_nt: TGTGCCTGGAGCACTATCGGTCTCTACACCTTC
cdr3_aa: CAWSTIGLYTF

d_call: NA
j_call: TRBJ1-1
clone_size: NA
v_call: TRBV2
cdr3_nt: TGTGCCAGCAGGCCGGGACAAATGAACACTGAAGCTTTCTTT
cdr3_aa: CASRPGQMNTEAFF

d_call: NA
j_call: TRBJ1-1
clone_size: NA
v_call: TRBV19
cdr3_nt: TGTGCCAGTAGTATTACGGGGGCCACTGAAGCTTTCTTT
cdr3_aa: CASSITGATEAFF

d_call: TRBD1
j_call: TRBJ1-5
clone_size: NA
v_call: TRBV28
cdr3_nt: TGTGCCAGCAAAGGACAGGGGGCGGGTCAGCCCCAGCATTTT
cdr3_aa: CASKGQGAGQPQHF

d_call: NA
j_call: TRBJ1-2
clone_size: NA
v_call: TRBV4-3
cdr3_nt: TGCGCCAGCAGCCAAGAACAGGGAGGGCACTACTATGGCTACACCTTC
cdr3_aa: CASSQEQGGHYYGYTF

d_call: TRBD1
j_call: TRBJ2-7
clone_size: few
v_call: TRBV27
cdr3_nt: TGTGCCAGCAGTTTTCTGGACAGGGCACACGAGCAGTACTTC
cdr3_aa: CASSFLDRAHEQYF

d_call: NA
j_call: TRBJ2-7
clone_size: once
v_call: TRBV2
cdr3_nt: TGTGCCAGCAGTGTACTAGGGCTTCCCTACGAGCAGTACTTC
cdr3_aa: CASSVLGLPYEQYF

d_call: NA
j_call: TRBJ2-7
clone_size: NA
v_call: TRBV5-4
cdr3_nt: TGTGCCAGCAGCTTGGATGACAGGTCCTACGAGCAGTACTTC
cdr3_aa: CASSLDDRSYEQYF

d_call: NA
j_call: TRBJ1-3
clone_size: NA
v_call: TRBV5-1
cdr3_nt: TGCGCCAGCAGCCCGGGACTGAGCTCTGGAAACACCATATATTTT
cdr3_aa: CASSPGLSSGNTIYF

d_call: NA
j_call: TRBJ2-7
clone_size: NA
v_call: TRBV6-2/TRBV6-3
cdr3_nt: TGTGCCAGCAGTACCTCTCCGGCAGAGCAGTACTTC
cdr3_aa: CASSTSPAEQYF

d_call: TRBD2
j_call: TRBJ2-2
clone_size: NA
v_call: TRBV27
cdr3_nt: TGTGCCAGCAGCCTCGGGACTAGAGGGGAGCTGTTTTTT
cdr3_aa: CASSLGTRGELFF

d_call: NA
j_call: TRBJ1-2
clone_size: NA
v_call: TRBV10-3
cdr3_nt: TGTGCCATCAGTGAGACAGCAGATTATGGCTACACCTTC
cdr3_aa: CAISETADYGYTF

d_call: NA
j_call: TRBJ1-4
clone_size: NA
v_call: TRBV5-4
cdr3_nt: TGTGCCAGCAGCGCGGGACCGGGTGGTGAAAAACTGTTTTTT
cdr3_aa: CASSAGPGGEKLFF

d_call: NA
j_call: TRBJ1-1
clone_size: NA
v_call: TRBV18
cdr3_nt: TGTGCCAGCTCCGAGGACCTAGACACTGAAGCTTTCTTT
cdr3_aa: CASSEDLDTEAFF